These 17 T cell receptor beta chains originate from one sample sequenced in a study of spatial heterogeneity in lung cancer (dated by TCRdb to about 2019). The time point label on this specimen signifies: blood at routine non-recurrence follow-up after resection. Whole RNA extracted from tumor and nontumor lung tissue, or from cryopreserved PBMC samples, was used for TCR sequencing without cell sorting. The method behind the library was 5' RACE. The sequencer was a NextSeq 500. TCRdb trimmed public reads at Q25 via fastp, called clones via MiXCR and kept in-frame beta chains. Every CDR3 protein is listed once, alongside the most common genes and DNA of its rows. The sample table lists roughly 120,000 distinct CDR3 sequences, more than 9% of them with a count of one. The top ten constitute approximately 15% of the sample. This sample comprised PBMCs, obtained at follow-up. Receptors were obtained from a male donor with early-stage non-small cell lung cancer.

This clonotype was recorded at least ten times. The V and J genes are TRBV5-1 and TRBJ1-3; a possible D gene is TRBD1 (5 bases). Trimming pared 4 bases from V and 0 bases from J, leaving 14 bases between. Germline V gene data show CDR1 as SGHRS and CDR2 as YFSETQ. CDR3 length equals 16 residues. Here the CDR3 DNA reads TGCGCCAGCAGCCGTTCGCCGGACAACTCTGGAAACACCATATATTTT. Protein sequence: CASSRSPDNSGNTIYF.

The CDR3 reads CASSFRGEQYF. Here the CDR3 DNA reads TGTGCCAGCAGTTTCAGGGGCGAGCAGTACTTC. The chain couples TRBV28 to TRBJ2-7; D perhaps matches TRBD1 (6 bases). Germline assignment: CDR1 MDHEN and CDR2 SYDVKM. The CDR3 sequence is 11 residues long. Trimming removed 3 bases at V and 6 bases at J, with 6 bases between.

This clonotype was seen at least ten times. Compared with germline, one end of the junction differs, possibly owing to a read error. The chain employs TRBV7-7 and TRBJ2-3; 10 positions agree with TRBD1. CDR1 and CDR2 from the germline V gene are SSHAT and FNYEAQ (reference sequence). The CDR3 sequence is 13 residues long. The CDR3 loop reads CASSPDRGDTQYF. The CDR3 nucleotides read TGTGCTAGCAGCCCGGACAGGGGGGATACGCAGTATTTT.

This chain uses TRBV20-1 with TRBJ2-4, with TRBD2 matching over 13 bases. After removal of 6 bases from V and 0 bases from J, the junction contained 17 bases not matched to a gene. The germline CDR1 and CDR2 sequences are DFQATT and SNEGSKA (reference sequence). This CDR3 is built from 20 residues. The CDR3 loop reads CSAPPGVTSGGVIAKNIQYF. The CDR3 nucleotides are TGCAGTGCCCCACCCGGGGTTACTAGCGGGGGGGTCATAGCCAAAAACATTCAGTACTTC.

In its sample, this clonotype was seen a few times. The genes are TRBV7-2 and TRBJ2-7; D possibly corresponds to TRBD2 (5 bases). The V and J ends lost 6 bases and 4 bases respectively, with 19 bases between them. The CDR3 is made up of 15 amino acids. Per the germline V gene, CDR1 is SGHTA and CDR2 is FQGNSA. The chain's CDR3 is CASRQLDLSTYEQYF. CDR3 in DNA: TGTGCCAGCAGGCAACTAGATCTCTCAACGTACGAGCAGTACTTC.

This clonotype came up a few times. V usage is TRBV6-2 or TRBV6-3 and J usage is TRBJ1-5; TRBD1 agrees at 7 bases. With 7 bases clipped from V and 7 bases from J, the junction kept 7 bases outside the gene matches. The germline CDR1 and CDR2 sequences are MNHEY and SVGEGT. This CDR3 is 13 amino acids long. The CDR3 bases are TGTGCCAGCAATATAGGGGGCCGGCAGCCCCAGCATTTT. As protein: CASNIGGRQPQHF.

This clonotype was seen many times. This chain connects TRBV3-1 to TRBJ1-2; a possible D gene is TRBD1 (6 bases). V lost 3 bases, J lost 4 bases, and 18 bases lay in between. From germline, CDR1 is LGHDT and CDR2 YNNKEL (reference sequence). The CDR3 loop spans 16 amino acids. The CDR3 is CASSHTLGGGGYGYTF. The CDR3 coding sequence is TGTGCCAGCAGCCATACCTTAGGAGGGGGAGGCTATGGCTACACCTTC.

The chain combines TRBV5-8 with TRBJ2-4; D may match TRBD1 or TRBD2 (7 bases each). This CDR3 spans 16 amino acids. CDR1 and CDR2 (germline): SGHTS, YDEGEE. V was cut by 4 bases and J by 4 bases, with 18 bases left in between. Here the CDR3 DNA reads TGTGCCAGCAGCCCACTGGGAGGGGGCCGAAAAAACATTCAGTACTTC. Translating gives CASSPLGGGRKNIQYF.

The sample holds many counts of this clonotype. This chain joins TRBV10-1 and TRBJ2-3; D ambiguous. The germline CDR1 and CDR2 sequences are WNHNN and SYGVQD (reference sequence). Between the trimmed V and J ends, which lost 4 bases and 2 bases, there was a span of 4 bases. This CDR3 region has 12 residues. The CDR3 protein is CASSGTTDTQYF. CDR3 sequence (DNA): TGCGCCAGCAGTGGGACCACAGATACGCAGTATTTT.

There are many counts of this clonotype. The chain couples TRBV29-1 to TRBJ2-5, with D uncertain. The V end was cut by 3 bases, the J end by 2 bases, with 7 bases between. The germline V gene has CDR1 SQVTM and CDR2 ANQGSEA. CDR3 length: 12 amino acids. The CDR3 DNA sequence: TGCAGCGTTGATCGCAGGCAAGAGACCCAGTACTTC. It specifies CSVDRRQETQYF.

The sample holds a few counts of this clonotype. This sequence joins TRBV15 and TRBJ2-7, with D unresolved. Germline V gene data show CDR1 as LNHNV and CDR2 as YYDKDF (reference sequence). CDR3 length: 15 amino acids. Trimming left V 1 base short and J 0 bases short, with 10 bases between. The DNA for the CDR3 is TGTGCCACCAGCAGAGCCCCAGCGAGCTCCTACGAGCAGTACTTC. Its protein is CATSRAPASSYEQYF.

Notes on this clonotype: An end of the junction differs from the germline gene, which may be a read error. This chain's CDR3 is CASRGGEGNYGYTF. The CDR3 bases are TGTGCCAGCAGGGGGGGAGAAGGTAACTACGGCTACACCTTC. The J gene is TRBJ1-2, the V gene TRBV6-1, with a possible D match to TRBD1 (5 bases). Germline lookup yields CDR1 MNHNS and CDR2 SASEGT. The CDR3 runs to 14 residues.

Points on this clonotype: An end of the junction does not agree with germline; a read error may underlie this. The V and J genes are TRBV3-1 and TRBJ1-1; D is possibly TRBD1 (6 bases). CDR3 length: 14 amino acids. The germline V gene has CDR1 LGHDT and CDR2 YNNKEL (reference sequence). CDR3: CANSQEGGGTEAFF. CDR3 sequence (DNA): TGTGCCAACAGCCAAGAGGGAGGGGGCACTGAAGCTTTCTTT.

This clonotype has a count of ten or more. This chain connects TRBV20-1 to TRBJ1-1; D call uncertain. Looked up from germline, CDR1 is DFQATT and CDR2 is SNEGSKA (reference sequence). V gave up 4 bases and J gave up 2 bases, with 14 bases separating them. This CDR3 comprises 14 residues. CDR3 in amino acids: CSAIRRQFNTEAFF. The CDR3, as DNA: TGCAGTGCTATAAGAAGGCAATTTAACACTGAAGCTTTCTTT.

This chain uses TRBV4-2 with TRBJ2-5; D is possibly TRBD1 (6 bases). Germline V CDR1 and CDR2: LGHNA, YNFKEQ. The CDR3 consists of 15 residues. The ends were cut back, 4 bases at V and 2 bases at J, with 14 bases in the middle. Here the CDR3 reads CASSLLGAVQETQYF. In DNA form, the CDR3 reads TGTGCCAGCAGCCTCTTGGGGGCCGTACAAGAGACCCAGTACTTC.

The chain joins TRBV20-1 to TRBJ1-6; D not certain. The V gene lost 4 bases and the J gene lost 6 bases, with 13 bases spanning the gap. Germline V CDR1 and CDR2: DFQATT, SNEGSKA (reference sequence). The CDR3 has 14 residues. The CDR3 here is CSATLSRGNSPLHF. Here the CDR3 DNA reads TGCAGTGCTACCCTCTCGCGGGGTAATTCACCCCTCCACTTT.

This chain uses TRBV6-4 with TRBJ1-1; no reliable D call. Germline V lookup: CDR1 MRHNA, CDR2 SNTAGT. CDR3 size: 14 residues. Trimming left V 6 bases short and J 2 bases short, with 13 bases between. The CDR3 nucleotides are TGTGCCAGCAGCGGGAGCCCTGGAAACACTGAAGCTTTCTTT. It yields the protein CASSGSPGNTEAFF.